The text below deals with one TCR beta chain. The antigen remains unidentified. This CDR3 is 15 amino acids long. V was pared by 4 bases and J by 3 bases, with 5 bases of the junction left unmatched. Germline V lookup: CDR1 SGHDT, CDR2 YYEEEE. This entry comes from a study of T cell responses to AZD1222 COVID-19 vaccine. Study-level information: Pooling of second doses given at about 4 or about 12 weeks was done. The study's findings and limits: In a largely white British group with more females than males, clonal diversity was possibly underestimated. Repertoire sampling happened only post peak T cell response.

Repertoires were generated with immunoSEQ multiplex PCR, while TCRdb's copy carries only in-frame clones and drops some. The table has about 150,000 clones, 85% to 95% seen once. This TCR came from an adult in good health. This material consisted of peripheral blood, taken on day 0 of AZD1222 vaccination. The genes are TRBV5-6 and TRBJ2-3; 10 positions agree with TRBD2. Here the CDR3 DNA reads TGTGCCAGCAGCCCCAGCGGGGGGGCTACAGATACGCAGTATTTT. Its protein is CASSPSGGATDTQYF.